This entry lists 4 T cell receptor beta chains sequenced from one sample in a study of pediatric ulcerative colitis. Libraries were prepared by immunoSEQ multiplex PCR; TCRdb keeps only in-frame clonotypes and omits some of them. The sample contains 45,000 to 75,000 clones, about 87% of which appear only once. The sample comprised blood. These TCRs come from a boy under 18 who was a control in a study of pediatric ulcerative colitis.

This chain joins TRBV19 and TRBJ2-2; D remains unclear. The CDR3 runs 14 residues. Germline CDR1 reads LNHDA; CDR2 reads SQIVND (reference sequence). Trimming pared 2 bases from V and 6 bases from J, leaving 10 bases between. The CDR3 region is CASSINPVAGELFF. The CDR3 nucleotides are TGTGCCAGTAGTATAAATCCAGTGGCCGGGGAGCTGTTTTTT. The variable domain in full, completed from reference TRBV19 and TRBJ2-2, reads DGGITQSPKYLFRKEGQNVTLSCEQNLNHDAMYWYRQDPGQGLRLIYYSQIVNDFQKGDIAEGYSVSREKKESFPLTVTSAQKNPTAFYLCASSINPVAGELFFGEGSRLTVL.

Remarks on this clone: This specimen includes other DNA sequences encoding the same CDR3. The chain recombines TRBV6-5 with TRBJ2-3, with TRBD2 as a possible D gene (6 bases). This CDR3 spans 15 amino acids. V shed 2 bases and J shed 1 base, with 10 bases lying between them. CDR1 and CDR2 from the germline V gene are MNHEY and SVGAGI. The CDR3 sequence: CASSYTGGGTDTQYF. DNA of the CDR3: TGTGCCAGCAGTTACACCGGCGGGGGCACAGATACGCAGTATTTT.

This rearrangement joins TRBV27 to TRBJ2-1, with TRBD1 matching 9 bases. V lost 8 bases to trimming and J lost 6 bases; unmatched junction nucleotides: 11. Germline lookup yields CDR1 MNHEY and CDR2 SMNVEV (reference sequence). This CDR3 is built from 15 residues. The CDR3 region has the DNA TGTGCCAGCGGGCCGGGACAGGGAGTGCCCAATGAGCAGTTCTTC. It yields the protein CASGPGQGVPNEQFF.

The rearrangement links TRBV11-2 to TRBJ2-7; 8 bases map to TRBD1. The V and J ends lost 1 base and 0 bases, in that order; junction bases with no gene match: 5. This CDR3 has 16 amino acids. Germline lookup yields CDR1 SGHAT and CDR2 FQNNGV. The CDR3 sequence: CASSLVGQGASYEQYF. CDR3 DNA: TGTGCCAGCAGCTTAGTCGGGCAGGGGGCCTCCTACGAGCAGTACTTC.